These 2 T cell receptor beta chains came from one sample sequenced in a study of blood T cell repertoires in COVID-19 (dated by TCRdb to the early 2020s). The library was built by means of the immunoSEQ multiplex PCR assay. Drawn from immuneACCESS, this table holds only the in-frame rearrangements with V and J called that TCRdb kept. Clones are partly lost; checked studies trace under half to an unresolved V gene and leave the rest unexplained. The sample data list about 140,000 clones, and more than 80% of these were observed just once. The top ten hold around 1.6% of the sample. The sample comprised PBMCs or T cells enriched from blood (not recorded which). These receptors were collected from a woman younger than 30 who had been exposed to COVID-19.

The chain couples TRBV7-2 to TRBJ2-3, with D possibly being TRBD2 (6 bases). Trimming shortened V by 1 base and J by 1 base, and 15 bases separated the two germline ends. CDR3 length: 17 amino acids. CDR1 and CDR2 from the germline V gene are SGHTA and FQGNSA. This CDR3 reads CASSLVPAGHGTDTQYF. The CDR3 DNA follows: TGTGCCAGCAGCTTAGTTCCAGCGGGCCATGGCACAGATACGCAGTATTTT.

This clone showed up just once. This chain uses TRBV5-1 with TRBJ1-2; the D gene is possibly TRBD1 (5 bases). Germline CDR1 SGHRS, CDR2 YFSETQ. CDR3 length: 15 amino acids. Trimming removed 0 bases at V and 3 bases at J, with 12 bases between. Here the CDR3 reads CASSLGGAVDYGYTF. The CDR3 nucleotides read TGCGCCAGCAGCTTGGGCGGGGCGGTGGACTATGGCTACACCTTC.